Listed here are 21 T cell receptor beta chains from one sample, sequenced in a study of blood T cell repertoires in COVID-19 (dated by TCRdb to between 2020 and 2021). The library was made by the immunoSEQ multiplex PCR assay. TCRdb carries this immuneACCESS record with in-frame sequences only. Its versions omit some clonotypes, under half of them owing to an unresolved V gene in the studies checked, with the rest unexplained. The sample has approximately 290,000 clones on record, about 90% of them singletons. The ten largest account for approximately 2.2% of the sample. The sample taken for sequencing was peripheral blood. These receptors originate from a man between 18 and 29 years old with active or convalescent COVID-19.

In this sample, this clone turned up a few times. The CDR3 is CAISENGGRDGELFF. Written as DNA, the CDR3 is TGTGCCATCAGTGAGAACGGGGGAAGGGACGGGGAGCTGTTTTTT. This chain connects TRBV10-3 to TRBJ2-2, with D maybe TRBD2 (6 bases). Between the trimmed V and J ends, which lost 2 bases and 7 bases, there was a span of 14 bases. Looked up from germline, CDR1 is ENHRY and CDR2 is SYGVKD. This CDR3 region has 15 residues.

A single count supports this clone. The rearrangement uses TRBV9 and TRBJ1-1; D is perhaps TRBD1 (5 bases). The length of the CDR3 is 15 residues. The germline V gene has CDR1 SGDLS and CDR2 YYNGEE. V was cut by 0 bases and J by 2 bases, with 11 bases left in between. The chain's CDR3 is CASSVGGQVNTEAFF. The CDR3 nucleotides read TGTGCCAGCAGCGTAGGGGGCCAGGTTAACACTGAAGCTTTCTTT. Full variable domain (remainder filled in from reference TRBV9 and TRBJ1-1): DSGVTQTPKHLITATGQRVTLRCSPRSGDLSVYWYQQSLDQGLQFLIQYYNGEERAKGNILERFSAQQFPDLHSELNLSSLELGDSALYFCASSVGGQVNTEAFFGQGTRLTVV.

This chain connects TRBV19 to TRBJ2-3; 9 bases agree with TRBD2. CDR1 is LNHDA and CDR2 is SQIVND in the germline V gene (reference sequence). This CDR3 contains 15 residues. With V trimmed by 6 bases and J by 2 bases, 6 bases remained unmatched. The CDR3 nucleotides read TGTGCCAGTAGCACGAGCGGGGGGTTCACAGATACGCAGTATTTT. Protein product: CASSTSGGFTDTQYF.

The chain employs TRBV2 and TRBJ1-5, with a tentative D call TRBD1 (5 bases). Trimming left V 6 bases short and J 5 bases short, with 11 bases between. Germline values: CDR1 SNHLY, CDR2 FYNNEI. The CDR3 contains 13 residues. The CDR3 DNA follows: TGTGCCAGCAGGGGATGGGGGGATCAGCCCCAGCATTTT. The encoded protein is CASRGWGDQPQHF.

The gene calls are TRBV19 and TRBJ2-1; D is possibly TRBD2 (6 bases). Trimming shortened V by 3 bases and J by 2 bases, and 8 bases separated the two germline ends. This CDR3 region has 14 residues. CDR1 LNHDA and CDR2 SQIVND come from the germline V gene (reference sequence). The CDR3 loop reads CASSIWGAYNEQFF. The CDR3 bases are TGTGCCAGTAGTATCTGGGGGGCCTACAATGAGCAGTTCTTC.

This clone was seen a single time. This chain joins TRBV5-4 and TRBJ1-5; D might be TRBD1 (5 bases). The V and J ends lost 5 bases and 4 bases respectively, with 13 bases between them. The CDR3 has 14 amino acids. Germline assignment: CDR1 SGHNT and CDR2 YYREEE (reference sequence). CDR3 sequence reads: CASSRQGINQPQHF. The CDR3 DNA follows: TGTGCCAGCAGTCGGCAGGGAATAAATCAGCCCCAGCATTTT.

The chain recombines TRBV27 with TRBJ2-1; D not certain. The germline V gene encodes CDR1 MNHEY and CDR2 SMNVEV (reference sequence). The CDR3 contains 14 residues. Trimming removed 2 bases from V and 2 bases from J, with 7 bases in between. The CDR3 loop reads CASSLQDTYNEQFF. CDR3 in DNA: TGTGCCAGCAGTTTACAGGATACCTACAATGAGCAGTTCTTC.

This clone was recorded only once. The rearrangement links TRBV28 to TRBJ2-1, with 11 bases fitting TRBD2. The CDR3 is 15 residues long. With 6 bases clipped from V and 6 bases from J, the junction kept 7 bases outside the gene matches. Germline CDR1 MDHEN, CDR2 SYDVKM. DNA of the CDR3: TGTGCCAGCAGCCGAATAGCGGGGGGGATCAATGAGCAGTTCTTC. Translating it yields CASSRIAGGINEQFF.

This chain links TRBV5-5 with TRBJ2-7, with TRBD1 matching over 10 bases. The junction had 10 bases not matched to a gene; V was cut back by 0 bases and J by 4 bases. Looked up from germline, CDR1 is SGHKS and CDR2 is YYEKEE (reference sequence). CDR3 size: 17 residues. The CDR3 here is CASSLETGTGARYEQYF. The DNA of the CDR3 is TGTGCCAGCAGCTTGGAGACCGGGACAGGGGCGAGGTACGAGCAGTACTTC.

J is TRBJ1-1 and V is TRBV5-4; no clear D. This CDR3 contains 13 residues. Trimming stripped 1 base from V and 0 bases from J, with 4 bases between. Germline loops: CDR1 SGHNT, CDR2 YYREEE (reference sequence). The CDR3, as DNA: TGTGCCAGCAGCTTGTTTATGAACACTGAAGCTTTCTTT. It encodes CASSLFMNTEAFF.

The V and J genes are TRBV19 and TRBJ1-4; D unclear. Germline assignment: CDR1 LNHDA and CDR2 SQIVND (reference sequence). Trimming left V 7 bases short and J 5 bases short, with 11 bases between. This CDR3 contains 13 residues. DNA for the CDR3: TGTGCCAGTACTCTCGGTTTAAATGAAAAACTGTTTTTT. Translation: CASTLGLNEKLFF.

The CDR3 nucleotides are TGTGCCAGCAGCTTGGCGGCCAGGGGGGTAGATCAGCCCCAGCATTTT. Protein sequence: CASSLAARGVDQPQHF. This chain uses TRBV5-4 with TRBJ1-5; 7 positions match TRBD1. The ends lost 0 bases at V and 5 bases at J; junction bases unmatched: 8. Germline-derived CDR1 and CDR2 are SGHNT and YYREEE (reference sequence). The CDR3 spans 16 residues.

The chain employs TRBV27 and TRBJ2-1, with 11 nucleotides matching TRBD2. This CDR3 region has 16 residues. V dropped 6 bases and J dropped 6; count of bases not matched to a gene: 10. Germline V gene sequence: CDR1 MNHEY, CDR2 SMNVEV (reference sequence). CDR3 residues: CASRGTGTSGGNEQFF. DNA for the CDR3: TGTGCCAGCAGGGGGACCGGGACTAGCGGCGGCAATGAGCAGTTCTTC.

The rearrangement uses TRBV7-8 and TRBJ1-4; 7 positions match TRBD1. The J segment lost 2 bases and the V segment lost 1 base, leaving 10 bases of the junction unmatched. This CDR3 region has 18 residues. Germline CDR1 SGHVS, CDR2 FQNEAQ. Here the CDR3 reads CASSLGLTLGQTNEKLFF. The CDR3 nucleotides are TGTGCCAGCAGCTTAGGGCTTACCCTGGGACAGACTAATGAAAAACTGTTTTTT.

The J gene is TRBJ2-2, the V gene TRBV5-1; D ambiguous. This CDR3 has 13 residues. V shed 4 bases and J shed 6 bases, with 10 bases lying between them. Germline V gene sequence: CDR1 SGHRS, CDR2 YFSETQ. CDR3: CASSEIGSGELFF. As DNA, the CDR3 is TGCGCCAGCAGCGAGATCGGTTCCGGGGAGCTGTTTTTT.

The sample holds a few counts of this clone. The chain recombines TRBV29-1 with TRBJ1-2, with a tentative D call TRBD1 (6 bases). CDR1 SQVTM and CDR2 ANQGSEA come from the germline V gene. The CDR3 extends over 11 amino acids. The germline V and J ends were trimmed by 6 bases and 5 bases, with 10 bases remaining between them. CDR3 DNA sequence: TGCAGCGTAGATACAGGGTATGGCTACACCTTC. Protein: CSVDTGYGYTF. The complete variable domain, with remaining parts taken from reference TRBV29-1 and TRBJ1-2, reads SAVISQKPSRDICQRGTSLTIQCQVDSQVTMMFWYRQQPGQSLTLIATANQGSEATYESGFVIDKFPISRPNLTFSTLTVSNMSPEDSSIYLCSVDTGYGYTFGSGTRLTVV.

The V call is TRBV28, the J call TRBJ2-1, with D tentatively TRBD2 (6 bases). This CDR3 has 17 residues. Trimming removed 1 base at V and 7 bases at J, with 20 bases between. CDR1 and CDR2 (germline): MDHEN, SYDVKM. Here the CDR3 reads CASSLFGDSRNMNEQFF. The CDR3 nucleotides read TGTGCCAGCAGTTTATTCGGGGACTCCAGAAACATGAATGAGCAGTTCTTC.

The V gene is TRBV25-1, the J gene TRBJ2-3; a weak D match, TRBD2 (6 bases). The CDR3 is 15 amino acids. In germline, CDR1 is MGHDK, CDR2 SYGVNS. The ends were cut back, 8 bases at V and 5 bases at J, with 20 bases in the middle. This chain's CDR3 is CASSTAGPLGDTQYF. The CDR3 nucleotides are TGTGCCAGCTCTACCGCGGGGCCTCTGGGAGATACGCAGTATTTT.

The genes are TRBV2 and TRBJ2-7; 9 bases line up with TRBD1. The ends lost 5 bases at V and 4 bases at J; junction bases unmatched: 9. The CDR3 sequence is 15 residues long. CDR1 SNHLY and CDR2 FYNNEI come from the germline V gene. CDR3 region: CASSFTGTGSYEQYF. Here the CDR3 DNA reads TGTGCCAGCAGTTTTACCGGGACAGGGTCTTACGAGCAGTACTTC.

The chain employs TRBV5-6 and TRBJ2-7; the D gene is possibly TRBD2 (7 bases). Per the germline V gene, CDR1 is SGHDT and CDR2 is YYEEEE. The CDR3 is made up of 15 amino acids. Trimming shortened V by 2 bases and J by 2 bases, and 14 bases separated the two germline ends. In DNA, the CDR3 is TGTGCCAGCAGCTTCTTGGGAGGGGGGACCTACGAGCAGTACTTC. It is translated as CASSFLGGGTYEQYF.

The chain carries TRBV2 and TRBJ1-6; tentatively, D is TRBD1 (5 bases). CDR1 and CDR2 from the germline V gene are SNHLY and FYNNEI. V lost 11 bases to trimming and J lost 9 bases, with 17 bases between them. The CDR3 runs 13 residues. CDR3 nucleotides: TGTGCCGGAACCAGGGTTGTGGCTTCACCCCTCCACTTT. This translates into CAGTRVVASPLHF. Using reference TRBV2 and TRBJ1-6 for the parts outside the CDR3, the full variable domain is EPEVTQTPSHQVTQMGQEVILRCVPISNHLYFYWYRQILGQKVEFLVSFYNNEISEKSEIFDDQFSVERPDGSNFTLKIRSTKLEDSAMYFCAGTRVVASPLHFGNGTRLTVT.